This passage covers 18 T cell receptor beta chains from one sample sequenced in a study of response to subunit inactivated influenza vaccine. Each CDR3 protein gets one entry after TCRdb re-called the RT-PCR reads with MiXCR. The sample has 450,000 to 500,000 distinct CDR3 sequences; approximately 10% are singletons. The sequencing used PBMCs from blood, collected roughly 46 days after vaccination. These receptors came from a man aged 50-60 years who received an inactivated influenza vaccine.

Comment on this clonotype: The CDR3 does not end in the conserved phenylalanine or tryptophan, so this is likely a read error. The chain carries TRBV12-3 or TRBV12-4 and TRBJ2-3; D is uncertain. This CDR3 is 14 amino acids long. V shed 1 base and J shed 1 base, with 6 bases lying between them. The CDR3 DNA reads TGTGCCAGCAGTTTAGGACCGCGCACAGATACGCAGTATCTT. The encoded protein is CASSLGPRTDTQYL.

The chain recombines TRBV4-2 with TRBJ2-1, with D hard to call. The CDR3 has 13 residues. V was cut by 4 bases and J by 6 bases, with 10 bases left in between. From germline, CDR1 is LGHNA and CDR2 YNFKEQ. The CDR3 sequence is CASSPGLLNEQFF. The CDR3 bases are TGTGCCAGCAGCCCCGGGCTCCTCAATGAGCAGTTCTTC.

This clonotype was detected many times. The chain uses TRBV29-1 and TRBJ1-6; 12 positions agree with TRBD1. Looked up from germline, CDR1 is SQVTM and CDR2 is ANQGSEA. The CDR3 is 16 amino acids. V trimming: 7 bases; J trimming: 4 bases; junction bases outside the gene matches: 8. CDR3 loop: CSAGTGGRFYNSPLHF. DNA of the CDR3: TGCAGCGCCGGGACAGGGGGCCGCTTTTATAATTCACCCCTCCACTTT.

This clonotype was seen repeatedly, ten times or more. The chain links TRBV5-6 to TRBJ1-4; TRBD1 matches 8 bases. The germline gives CDR1 SGHDT, CDR2 YYEEEE. The CDR3 runs 17 residues. The V and J ends lost 6 bases and 7 bases, in that order; junction bases with no gene match: 17. The CDR3 coding sequence is TGTGCCAGCAACGTTTTCTACGGTCAGGGGGCGCGTGAAAAACTGTTTTTT. Translating gives CASNVFYGQGAREKLFF. The complete variable domain, with remaining parts taken from reference TRBV5-6 and TRBJ1-4, reads DAGVTQSPTHLIKTRGQQVTLRCSPKSGHDTVSWYQQALGQGPQFIFQYYEEEERQRGNFPDRFSGHQFPNYSSELNVNALLLGDSALYLCASNVFYGQGAREKLFFGSGTQLSVL.

The gene calls are TRBV20-1 and TRBJ2-5; 7 bases are shared with TRBD1. Trimming at V came to 3 bases and at J to 0 bases, leaving 7 bases not matched to a gene. Germline CDR1 and CDR2: DFQATT and SNEGSKA (reference sequence). This CDR3 comprises 15 residues. CDR3 amino acids: CSASPRTGYQETQYF. Here the CDR3 DNA reads TGCAGTGCTAGTCCACGGACAGGTTACCAAGAGACCCAGTACTTC.

The V gene is TRBV20-1, the J gene TRBJ2-3, with TRBD2 matching 12 bases. Germline V lookup: CDR1 DFQATT, CDR2 SNEGSKA (reference sequence). The CDR3 spans 14 residues. As DNA, the CDR3 is TGCAGCCAGCTAGCGGGGGGGCGGACAGATACGCAGTATTTT. Its translation is CSQLAGGRTDTQYF.

The sample holds a few counts of this clonotype. The rearrangement links TRBV6-2 or TRBV6-3 to TRBJ1-1; D gene ambiguous. V was trimmed by 2 bases and J by 0 bases, leaving 4 bases between them. Germline V gene data show CDR1 as MNHEY and CDR2 as SVGEGT. The CDR3 loop spans 13 amino acids. CDR3 DNA sequence: TGTGCCAGCAGTTACGGGATGAACACTGAAGCTTTCTTT. It is translated as CASSYGMNTEAFF.

This clonotype was observed a few times. The V gene is TRBV28, the J gene TRBJ2-3; D may match TRBD1 or TRBD2 (6 bases each). Germline CDR1 reads MDHEN; CDR2 reads SYDVKM. V gave up 6 bases and J gave up 2 bases, with 15 bases separating them. The CDR3 runs to 15 residues. CDR3 region: CASRPGGASTDTQYF. Here the CDR3 DNA reads TGTGCCAGCAGACCCGGGGGCGCTTCCACAGATACGCAGTATTTT.

This clonotype was seen a few times. The chain links TRBV5-1 to TRBJ2-3; 10 nucleotides match TRBD2. V lost 1 base, J lost 2 bases, and 4 bases stayed unmatched. This CDR3 contains 16 residues. Per germline, CDR1 SGHRS and CDR2 YFSETQ. The CDR3 coding sequence is TGCGCCAGCAGCTTGAGACTAGCGGGCCACACAGATACGCAGTATTTT. Its translation is CASSLRLAGHTDTQYF. Full variable domain (missing parts from reference TRBV5-1 and TRBJ2-3): KAGVTQTPRYLIKTRGQQVTLSCSPISGHRSVSWYQQTPGQGLQFLFEYFSETQRNKGNFPGRFSGRQFSNSRSEMNVSTLELGDSALYLCASSLRLAGHTDTQYFGPGTRLTVL.

This clonotype was counted only a few times. This chain uses TRBV11-2 with TRBJ2-5; the D is unclear. Deletions cut 5 bases from V and 7 bases from J, with 17 bases between. CDR1 and CDR2 (germline): SGHAT, FQNNGV. The CDR3 runs to 14 residues. CDR3 bases: TGTGCCAGCAGCCCGGGCCCCCGAATGGGGACCCAGTACTTC. As protein: CASSPGPRMGTQYF.

This clonotype came up a few times. The J gene is TRBJ2-7, the V gene TRBV11-2; D perhaps matches TRBD2 (6 bases). Trimming removed 1 base at V and 3 bases at J, with 10 bases between. This CDR3 contains 14 residues. Germline CDR1 SGHAT, CDR2 FQNNGV. This CDR3 reads CASSLGAGFYEQYF. The CDR3, as DNA: TGTGCCAGCAGCTTAGGTGCGGGGTTCTACGAGCAGTACTTC. The variable domain in full, completed from reference TRBV11-2 and TRBJ2-7, reads EAGVAQSPRYKIIEKRQSVAFWCNPISGHATLYWYQQILGQGPKLLIQFQNNGVVDDSQLPKDRFSAERLKGVDSTLKIQPAKLEDSAVYLCASSLGAGFYEQYFGPGTRLTVT.

This clonotype was seen only a few times. The V and J genes are TRBV9 and TRBJ2-2; the D gene is possibly TRBD2 (5 bases). The CDR3 is made up of 15 amino acids. The ends were cut back, 3 bases at V and 5 bases at J, with 14 bases in the middle. The germline CDR1 and CDR2 sequences are SGDLS and YYNGEE. Here the CDR3 reads CASSARGSETGELFF. As DNA, the CDR3 is TGTGCCAGCAGCGCACGGGGTTCAGAGACCGGGGAGCTGTTTTTT.

This clonotype was picked up a small number of times. The CDR3: CASRSLAGELFF. In DNA, the CDR3 is TGTGCCAGCAGGTCCCTCGCCGGGGAGCTGTTTTTT. The gene calls are TRBV11-2 and TRBJ2-2; D gene uncertain. The CDR3 totals 12 residues. V was trimmed by 6 bases and J by 6 bases, leaving 8 bases between them. Germline V gene sequence: CDR1 SGHAT, CDR2 FQNNGV.

The V call is TRBV11-2, the J call TRBJ2-1; 9 bases match TRBD2. From germline, CDR1 is SGHAT and CDR2 FQNNGV. V shed 2 bases, J shed 7 bases, and the junction held 15 bases outside the gene matches. The CDR3 is 18 residues long. The CDR3: CASSLQSAVRGGGNEQFF. CDR3 DNA: TGTGCCAGCAGCTTACAATCTGCCGTGCGGGGGGGCGGAAATGAGCAGTTCTTC.

This clonotype was observed a few times. This chain connects TRBV29-1 to TRBJ1-1; unclear D gene. The CDR3 has 13 amino acids. Germline-derived CDR1 and CDR2 are SQVTM and ANQGSEA. With 2 bases removed from V and 7 bases from J, the gap between germline ends came to 14 bases. The CDR3 DNA follows: TGCAGCGTTGAAACGAGAGCGGGGTTTGAAGCTTTCTTT. Amino acid sequence: CSVETRAGFEAFF.

The rearrangement joins TRBV29-1 to TRBJ1-5, with D possibly being TRBD1 (6 bases). Trimming took 6 bases from V and 4 from J, leaving 13 bases between them. This CDR3 contains 13 residues. Germline V CDR1 and CDR2: SQVTM, ANQGSEA. In DNA, the CDR3 is TGCAGCGTAGAGCAGGGGACTAATCAGCCCCAGCATTTT. Encoded protein: CSVEQGTNQPQHF.

The rearrangement joins TRBV2 to TRBJ1-1; D is unclear. The CDR3 totals 13 residues. Trimming took 6 bases from V and 1 from J, leaving 9 bases between them. Germline assignment: CDR1 SNHLY and CDR2 FYNNEI. The DNA for the CDR3 is TGTGCCAGCAGAAGCCTTCCGAACACTGAAGCTTTCTTT. This encodes CASRSLPNTEAFF. Full variable domain (rest looked up from reference TRBV2 and TRBJ1-1): EPEVTQTPSHQVTQMGQEVILRCVPISNHLYFYWYRQILGQKVEFLVSFYNNEISEKSEIFDDQFSVERPDGSNFTLKIRSTKLEDSAMYFCASRSLPNTEAFFGQGTRLTVV.

This chain uses TRBV9 with TRBJ2-5; TRBD2 matches at 13 bases. The CDR3 contains 16 residues. The V and J ends lost 6 bases and 1 base, in that order; junction bases with no gene match: 6. Germline V gene sequence: CDR1 SGDLS, CDR2 YYNGEE. This CDR3 reads CASTRTSGRSQETQYF. In DNA, the CDR3 is TGTGCCAGCACCAGGACTAGCGGGAGATCCCAAGAGACCCAGTACTTC.